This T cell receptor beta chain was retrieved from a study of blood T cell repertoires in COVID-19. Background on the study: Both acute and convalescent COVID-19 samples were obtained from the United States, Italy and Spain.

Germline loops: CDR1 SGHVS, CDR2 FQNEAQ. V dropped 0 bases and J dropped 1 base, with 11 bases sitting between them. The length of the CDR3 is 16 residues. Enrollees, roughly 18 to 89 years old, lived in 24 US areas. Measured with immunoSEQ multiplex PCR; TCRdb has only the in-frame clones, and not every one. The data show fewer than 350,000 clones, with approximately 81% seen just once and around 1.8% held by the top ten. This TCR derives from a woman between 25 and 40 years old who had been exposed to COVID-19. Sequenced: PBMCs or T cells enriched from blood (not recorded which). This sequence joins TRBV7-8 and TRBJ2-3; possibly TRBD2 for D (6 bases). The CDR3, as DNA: TGTGCCAGCAGCTTAGCCCCGGGACTCGGCACAGATACGCAGTATTTT. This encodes CASSLAPGLGTDTQYF.